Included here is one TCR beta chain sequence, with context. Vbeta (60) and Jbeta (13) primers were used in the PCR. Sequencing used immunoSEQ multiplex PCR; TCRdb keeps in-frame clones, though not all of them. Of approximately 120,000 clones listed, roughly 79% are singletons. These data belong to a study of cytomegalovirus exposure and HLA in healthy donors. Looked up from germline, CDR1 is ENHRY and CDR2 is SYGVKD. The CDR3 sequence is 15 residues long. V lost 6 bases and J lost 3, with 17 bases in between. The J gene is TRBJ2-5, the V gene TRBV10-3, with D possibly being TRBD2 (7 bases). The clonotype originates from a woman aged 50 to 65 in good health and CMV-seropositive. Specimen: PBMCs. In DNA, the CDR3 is TGTGCCATCAGGCGGGGGCCTACCAAGGAAGAGACCCAGTACTTC. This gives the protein CAIRRGPTKEETQYF.